This T cell receptor (beta chain) comes out of a study of T cell changes during pregnancy in multiple sclerosis. This clone was found once. Trimming removed 1 base at V and 5 bases at J, with 8 bases between. The CDR3 totals 13 residues. Germline V gives CDR1 LGHNA, CDR2 YSLEER. The method was immunoSEQ multiplex PCR; TCRdb's version includes in-frame clones alone and lacks a portion of them. This table holds 69,000 or so clones, around 92% found once. The chain employs TRBV4-3 and TRBJ1-1; D is unresolved. The TCR was taken from a female donor with multiple sclerosis, enrolled in a pregnancy study. The sample was peripheral blood, taken before pregnancy. The CDR3 is CASSQGRRTEAFF. Here the CDR3 DNA reads TGCGCCAGCAGCCAAGGACGGAGAACTGAAGCTTTCTTT.